The rows below give T cell receptor beta chains drawn from one sample of a study of OX40 agonist ivuxolimab in advanced cancers. Method: immunoSEQ multiplex PCR; TCRdb's copy keeps in-frame clones and lacks some. The data hold 45,000 or so clones, with roughly 90% observed a single time. Sample: CD4+ or CD8+ T cells sorted from blood, taken in a trial of the OX40 agonist ivuxolimab. The receptors come from an adult with an advanced solid tumor such as melanoma, head and neck, liver or kidney cancer. CDR3s include the opening cysteine and the closing phenylalanine or tryptophan. The listing skips clone size in some rows; elsewhere it reads once, few, many or a size class.

CDR3 length	V gene	J gene	clone size	CDR3 protein
13	TRBV28	TRBJ1-2	NA	CASSRISYYGYTF
14	TRBV6-1	TRBJ1-1	NA	CASRIAGSNTEAFF
20	TRBV12-5	TRBJ2-1	NA	CASGLVPGLAGVGSYNEQFF
15	TRBV5-6	TRBJ2-6	NA	CASQQAVRGANVLTF
15	TRBV6-5	TRBJ1-1	NA	CASSSHGQGVAEAFF
16	TRBV7-2	TRBJ2-1	NA	CASSLEGRPNYNEQFF
16	TRBV4-2	TRBJ2-1	NA	CASSRGGGRGYNEQFF
13	TRBV28	TRBJ1-5	NA	CASRVPFSQPQHF
12	TRBV5-1	TRBJ1-1	NA	CASSKGDREAFF
15	TRBV6-6	TRBJ2-3	NA	CASGNGYTSTDTQYF
15	TRBV28	TRBJ2-2	NA	CASTPTGRALGELFF
13	TRBV5-4	TRBJ2-5	NA	CASSWGGQETQYF
14	TRBV6-5	TRBJ2-7	NA	CASSARDRRFEQYF
13	TRBV7-6	TRBJ2-3	NA	CASSLDLRDTQYF
16	TRBV18	TRBJ2-2	NA	CASSPQGLPDTGELFF
14	TRBV5-1	TRBJ2-7	few	CASSWGLAGDEQYF
13	TRBV19	TRBJ1-3	NA	CASSRTSGNTIYF
13	TRBV15	TRBJ2-7	NA	CATSRSTNYEQYF
12	TRBV25-1	TRBJ2-2	NA	CASSDNSGELFF
10	TRBV30	TRBJ2-3	NA	CAWREDTQYF
16	TRBV28	TRBJ2-1	NA	CASSLLGVTLYNEQFF
13	TRBV6-4	TRBJ1-2	once	CASSDSGGIGYTF
18	TRBV21-1	TRBJ2-6	NA	CASSNTGLGVSGANVLTF
18	TRBV19	TRBJ2-3	NA	CATTPRGRLAGKSDTQYF
15	TRBV30	TRBJ2-3	NA	CAWSGGAQVTDTQYF
14	TRBV9	TRBJ2-1	NA	CASSVIGGAAEQFF
13	TRBV7-9	TRBJ1-1	once	CASSLGQNTEAFF
15	TRBV11-3	TRBJ2-1	NA	CASSRSGGISNEQFF
12	TRBV5-6	TRBJ2-7	NA	CASSRKSYEQYF
12	TRBV11-2	TRBJ1-3	once	CASSLSRNTIYF
14	TRBV28	TRBJ2-7	NA	CARWPEGHSYEQYF
14	TRBV7-3	TRBJ2-5	NA	CASSLYGQRETQYF
15	TRBV5-1	TRBJ2-5	NA	CASSLWGGDQETQYF
16	TRBV7-2	TRBJ1-5	NA	CASSLLGSGAGQPQHF
16	TRBV14	TRBJ2-1	once	CASSRNLAGGYNEQFF
14	TRBV7-9	TRBJ2-7	NA	CASSLGGRGYEQYF
14	TRBV19	TRBJ1-5	NA	CASGREGGNQPQHF
15	TRBV7-3	NA	NA	CASSPRAGGPYEQYF
11	TRBV6-6	TRBJ2-5	NA	CASSSGGAQYF
12	TRBV2	TRBJ2-7	NA	CASGRGPYEQYF
15	TRBV27	TRBJ2-2	NA	CASRTDSAWVGELFF
15	TRBV7-2	TRBJ2-3	once	CASSPGQTRADTQYF
16	TRBV10-3	TRBJ2-1	NA	CAISDSRLAGGLEQFF
16	TRBV14	TRBJ2-3	once	CASSQRERPYTDTQYF
16	TRBV10-3	TRBJ1-1	NA	CAISPSTAAKNTEAFF
13	TRBV7-2	TRBJ1-2	few	CASSLEVIRGYTF
14	TRBV28	TRBJ1-1	NA	CASKSPGANSKAFF
15	TRBV2	TRBJ2-5	NA	CASRRASSGQETQYF
15	TRBV5-4	TRBJ2-2	few	CASSPGSGSTGELFF
13	TRBV7-9	TRBJ1-2	NA	CASSLDQGYGYTF
11	TRBV6-5	TRBJ1-2	NA	CASSRDGGYTF